This is a list of T cell receptor beta chains from one sample in a study of T cell responses to AZD1222 COVID-19 vaccine. Method: immunoSEQ multiplex PCR; TCRdb's copy keeps in-frame clones and lacks some. The sample shows some 140,000 clones, 80% to 95% of them seen only once. The sequenced sample was peripheral blood, obtained 28 days after the second AZD1222 dose. These receptors all come from an adult who received the AZD1222 COVID-19 vaccine. CDR3s include the opening cysteine and the closing phenylalanine or tryptophan. The D gene is left open where the match is weak.

cdr3_aa cdr3_nt j_call v_call d_call
CASSRYGTGLNSPLHF TGTGCCAGCAGTCGCTATGGGACAGGTCTTAATTCACCCCTCCACTTT TRBJ1-6 TRBV27 TRBD1
CASSKTGVGTEAFF TGTGCCAGCAGTAAAACAGGGGTGGGTACTGAAGCTTTCTTT TRBJ1-1 TRBV6-5 TRBD1
CASSPNTGPGAFF TGTGCCAGCAGTCCCAATACAGGGCCGGGAGCTTTCTTT TRBJ1-1 TRBV6-5 .
CASSLSQEYTQYF TGTGCCAGCAGTTTATCCCAAGAATATACGCAGTATTTT TRBJ2-3 TRBV28 .
CASSFTRGGLADTDTQYF TGCGCCAGCAGTTTCACGCGCGGGGGACTAGCAGATACAGATACGCAGTATTTT TRBJ2-3 TRBV27 TRBD2
CASNTAGNTGELFF TGTGCCAGCAACACAGCCGGAAACACCGGGGAGCTGTTTTTT TRBJ2-2 TRBV28 .
CASSLGGASANYGYTF TGTGCCAGCAGCTTGGGAGGAGCCTCAGCTAACTATGGCTACACCTTC TRBJ1-2 TRBV5-4 .
CASSAGTGIPANQPQHF TGTGCCAGCAGTGCCGGGACAGGGATCCCCGCCAATCAGCCCCAGCATTTT TRBJ1-5 TRBV2 TRBD1
CASSIFVGREQFF TGTGCCAGTAGTATCTTTGTCGGGAGGGAGCAGTTCTTC TRBJ2-1 TRBV19 TRBD2
CASSGLRGGNYGYTF TGTGCCAGCAGTGGGCTAAGGGGCGGGAACTATGGCTACACCTTC TRBJ1-2 TRBV28 .
CSVEKTGREQFF TGCAGCGTTGAAAAAACCGGGCGGGAGCAGTTCTTC TRBJ2-1 TRBV29-1 .
CASSLNDRGRETQYF TGCGCCAGCAGCTTGAACGACAGGGGACGGGAGACCCAGTACTTC TRBJ2-5 TRBV5-1 TRBD1
CASSLQGNGYTF TGTGCCAGCAGTTTACAGGGTAATGGCTACACCTTC TRBJ1-2 TRBV6-5 .
CASSTGVNTEAFF TGTGCCAGCAGCACAGGGGTGAACACTGAAGCTTTCTTT TRBJ1-1 TRBV21-1 .